These 18 T cell receptor beta chains were sequenced from one sample in a study of blood T cells in healthy people across ages. For the second PCR, which ran for 7 to 11 cycles, a sample-barcoded 5' primer and a J-beta primer mix were used. Each CDR3 protein is one row after TCRdb ran MiXCR on the 5' RACE reads. The repertoire includes about 1,500,000 distinct CDR3 sequences, over 25% of them detected once, and about 8% sits in the top ten. The source material was blood. These receptors were obtained from a woman in her 30s in good health.

This clonotype was recorded once. The gene calls are TRBV30 and TRBJ1-5; possibly TRBD1 for D (5 bases). CDR3 length equals 17 residues. V dropped 0 bases and J dropped 7 bases, with 22 bases sitting between them. Germline V gene lookup returns CDR1 GTSNPN and CDR2 SVGIG (reference sequence). CDR3 residues: CAWSVEQSGTGRQPQHF. Here the CDR3 DNA reads TGTGCCTGGAGTGTTGAACAGAGCGGAACGGGGCGACAGCCCCAGCATTTT.

J is TRBJ1-1 and V is TRBV18; 7 bases agree with TRBD1. Germline V gene sequence: CDR1 KGHSH, CDR2 LQKENI. This CDR3 is 15 amino acids long. The ends lost 2 bases at V and 1 base at J; junction bases unmatched: 4. The CDR3 DNA reads as TGTGCCAGCTCACCAAGGGACAGTAAGAACACTGAAGCTTTCTTT. Its protein product is CASSPRDSKNTEAFF.

The chain combines TRBV20-1 with TRBJ2-1; D unclear. Germline V gene data show CDR1 as DFQATT and CDR2 as SNEGSKA (reference sequence). This CDR3 is built from 14 residues. V lost 0 bases and J lost 10, with 16 bases in between. DNA of the CDR3: TGCAGTGCTAGAGATCAAGCTCACTCCTACGAGCAGTTCTTC. Amino acid sequence: CSARDQAHSYEQFF.

This clonotype appeared a few times. This sequence joins TRBV24-1 and TRBJ1-5, with D unresolved. CDR1 is KGHDR, CDR2 SFDVKD, per germline. V lost 2 bases, J lost 5 bases, and 15 bases lay in between. The CDR3 consists of 16 residues. The CDR3 is CATSDSAGIFDQPQHF. CDR3 sequence (DNA): TGTGCCACCAGTGATTCGGCGGGTATATTCGATCAGCCCCAGCATTTT.

The chain is built from TRBV27 and TRBJ1-2, with 11 bases lining up with TRBD1. V lost 5 bases, J lost 2 bases, and 7 bases stayed unmatched. Germline CDR1 reads MNHEY; CDR2 reads SMNVEV (reference sequence). The length of the CDR3 is 16 residues. The CDR3 is CASSPGTGGINYGYTF. The CDR3 DNA is TGTGCCAGCAGTCCCGGGACAGGGGGAATAAACTATGGCTACACCTTC.

The genes are TRBV12-3 or TRBV12-4 and TRBJ1-1; TRBD1 might be the D (6 bases). Trimming stripped 4 bases from V and 0 bases from J, with 12 bases between. This CDR3 has 15 amino acids. The CDR3 DNA is TGTGCCAGCAGTTCTCCCACAGGGATGAACACTGAAGCTTTCTTT. Protein: CASSSPTGMNTEAFF.

The chain combines TRBV9 with TRBJ2-5; 10 bases match TRBD1. V shed 4 bases and J 1 base; nucleotides not matched to a gene: 7. CDR3 length equals 16 residues. CDR1 and CDR2 from the germline V gene are SGDLS and YYNGEE. The CDR3 region has the DNA TGTGCCAGCAGCTCCCGGGACAGGGGTATCCAAGAGACCCAGTACTTC. Protein sequence: CASSSRDRGIQETQYF.

This chain's CDR3 is CASSLTNFNGYTF. In DNA, the CDR3 is TGTGCCAGCAGCCTAACGAACTTCAATGGCTACACCTTC. This rearrangement joins TRBV7-2 to TRBJ1-2; D is unresolved. The V end lost 5 bases, the J end lost 6 bases, and 13 bases lay between the germline ends. In germline, CDR1 is SGHTA, CDR2 FQGNSA. This CDR3 contains 13 residues. The full variable domain, rest sourced from reference TRBV7-2 and TRBJ1-2, is GAGVSQSPSNKVTEKGKDVELRCDPISGHTALYWYRQSLGQGLEFLIYFQGNSAPDKSGLPSDRFSAERTGGSVSTLTIQRTQQEDSAVYLCASSLTNFNGYTFGSGTRLTVV.

This clonotype was counted between two and nine times. The genes are TRBV6-2 or TRBV6-3 and TRBJ2-7; a weak D match, TRBD2 (6 bases). CDR3 length equals 15 residues. Germline values: CDR1 MNHEY, CDR2 SVGEGT. The CDR3 bases are TGTGTCATCCAGCCTGGAGGGCGACGGAACTACGAGCAGTACTTC. Its protein is CVIQPGGRRNYEQYF.

This clonotype was picked up many times. This chain uses TRBV7-6 with TRBJ2-4; D gene uncertain. The CDR3 is made up of 16 amino acids. Germline-derived CDR1 and CDR2 are SGHVS and FNYEAQ. Trimming left V 2 bases short and J 4 bases short, with 15 bases between. The chain's CDR3 is CASSLYIGHSKNIQYF. In DNA form, the CDR3 reads TGTGCCAGCAGCTTATACATTGGGCACTCAAAAAACATTCAGTACTTC.

Only a few counts were recorded for this clonotype. The chain couples TRBV29-1 to TRBJ1-1; TRBD1 is a possible D gene (6 bases). Germline values: CDR1 SQVTM, CDR2 ANQGSEA. This CDR3 region has 14 residues. Trimming took off 7 bases at V and 0 bases at J, with 15 bases between the two ends. CDR3 residues: CSAGHIGVNTEAFF. Written as DNA, the CDR3 is TGCAGCGCGGGACATATCGGGGTGAACACTGAAGCTTTCTTT.

The chain combines TRBV3-1 with TRBJ2-7; D might be TRBD1 (6 bases). Germline CDR1 LGHDT, CDR2 YNNKEL (reference sequence). The CDR3 is 14 amino acids. With 4 bases removed from V and 0 bases from J, the gap between germline ends came to 10 bases. Here the CDR3 reads CASSPGESSYEQYF. CDR3 sequence (DNA): TGTGCCAGCAGCCCAGGGGAAAGCTCCTACGAGCAGTACTTC.

J is TRBJ1-5 and V is TRBV6-5; 7 bases match TRBD1. V lost 0 bases and J lost 4; bases outside the gene matches: 3. Per germline, CDR1 MNHEY and CDR2 SVGAGI. The CDR3 runs to 15 residues. CDR3 DNA: TGTGCCAGCAGTTACTCTCAGGGGGGTAATCAGCCCCAGCATTTT. This sequence encodes CASSYSQGGNQPQHF.

This clonotype was seen ten or more times. This chain connects TRBV10-2 to TRBJ2-1; D unresolved. Trimming removed 0 bases from V and 9 bases from J, with 6 bases in between. CDR1 WSHSY and CDR2 SAAADI come from the germline V gene. The CDR3 consists of 12 residues. CDR3 DNA: TGCGCCAGCAGTGAGTCGAGAATTGAGCAGTTCTTC. Protein sequence: CASSESRIEQFF.

The V gene is TRBV6-7, the J gene TRBJ2-3; D is perhaps TRBD2 (5 bases). TRBV6-7 is assigned to the ORF class and has an uncertain function. Deletions cut 10 bases from V and 3 bases from J, with 20 bases between. The CDR3 has 15 amino acids. CDR3 DNA: TGTGCCAACCTACCCGGAGGCCCTCGAACAGATACGCAGTATTTT. Translating it yields CANLPGGPRTDTQYF.

There are a few counts of this clonotype. The chain combines TRBV7-9 with TRBJ1-2; 7 bases line up with TRBD1. Germline loops: CDR1 SEHNR, CDR2 FQNEAQ (reference sequence). This CDR3 spans 14 amino acids. Trimming took 3 bases from V and 8 from J; bases not matched to a gene: 9. In DNA, the CDR3 is TGTGCCAGCAGCTTCCCAAACGACAGGGACGGCTACACCTTC. It encodes CASSFPNDRDGYTF. The full variable domain, its missing parts supplied by reference TRBV7-9 and TRBJ1-2, is DTGVSQNPRHKITKRGQNVTFRCDPISEHNRLYWYRQTLGQGPEFLTYFQNEAQLEKSRLLSDRFSAERPKGSFSTLEIQRTEQGDSAMYLCASSFPNDRDGYTFGSGTRLTVV.

Details on this clonotype: A much larger clone differs by one base, so this may be a read error. The chain joins TRBV7-2 to TRBJ1-2, with D perhaps matching TRBD1 (5 bases). Germline lookup yields CDR1 SGHTA and CDR2 FQGNSA. The length of the CDR3 is 14 residues. Trimming cost V 6 bases and J 5 bases, with 16 bases left between them. The CDR3 sequence is CASRLGGSGYGYTF. The CDR3 nucleotides are TGTGCCAGCAGGCTTGGGGGTAGCGGTTATGGCTACACCTTC. Full variable domain (rest looked up from reference TRBV7-2 and TRBJ1-2): GAGVSQSPSNKVTEKGKDVELRCDPISGHTALYWYRQSLGQGLEFLIYFQGNSAPDKSGLPSDRFSAERTGGSVSTLTIQRTQQEDSAVYLCASRLGGSGYGYTFGSGTRLTVV.

V usage is TRBV7-9 and J usage is TRBJ2-3; 10 nucleotides match TRBD1. V was clipped by 5 bases and J by 3 bases; unmatched bases: 5. The germline gives CDR1 SEHNR, CDR2 FQNEAQ (reference sequence). The CDR3 is 15 residues long. DNA of the CDR3: TGTGCCAGCAGCAAACGGACAGGGGGGACAGATACGCAGTATTTT. It yields the protein CASSKRTGGTDTQYF.